The 21 T cell receptor beta chains listed next were all sequenced from one sample in a study of PD-1 blockade in classical Hodgkin lymphoma. Produced via immunoSEQ multiplex PCR; TCRdb's table is partial and in-frame only. The sample contains roughly 51,000 clones, around 76% of which appear only once. The time point is: cycle 4 day 1 (C4D1), after 5 to 7 weeks of nivolumab. Each patient experienced a relapse that followed autologous stem cell transplantation, and brentuximab vedotin exposure varied. The sequencing here drew on peripheral blood mononuclear cells (PBMCs), taken before the fourth cycle of nivolumab. Receptors originate from a human donor with classical Hodgkin lymphoma.

The chain couples TRBV19 to TRBJ1-2; 9 bases fit TRBD1. Germline values: CDR1 LNHDA, CDR2 SQIVND (reference sequence). The V and J ends lost 6 bases and 5 bases, in that order; junction bases with no gene match: 10. The length of the CDR3 is 15 residues. CDR3 amino acids: CASSLDGDRVYGYTF. The DNA of the CDR3 is TGTGCCAGTAGCTTAGATGGGGACAGGGTTTATGGCTACACCTTC. The entire variable domain, with the rest obtained from reference TRBV19 and TRBJ1-2, is as follows: DGGITQSPKYLFRKEGQNVTLSCEQNLNHDAMYWYRQDPGQGLRLIYYSQIVNDFQKGDIAEGYSVSREKKESFPLTVTSAQKNPTAFYLCASSLDGDRVYGYTFGSGTRLTVV.

This chain connects TRBV7-8 to TRBJ2-1; tentative D call: TRBD1 (5 bases). The V end was cut by 5 bases, the J end by 2 bases, with 19 bases between. CDR1 is SGHVS and CDR2 is FQNEAQ in the germline V gene. CDR3 length: 17 residues. CDR3 in amino acids: CASSPSSAGFTYNEQFF. For the CDR3, the DNA is TGTGCCAGCAGCCCCTCGTCGGCAGGGTTCACCTACAATGAGCAGTTCTTC.

This clone was observed a single time. The V and J genes are TRBV6-5 and TRBJ2-2; TRBD2 agrees at 7 bases. The CDR3 is 14 residues long. V gave up 6 bases and J gave up 5 bases; unmatched junction bases: 6. The germline gives CDR1 MNHEY, CDR2 SVGAGI. The CDR3 sequence: CASRFTGGTGELFF. In nucleotides, the CDR3 is TGTGCCAGCAGATTTACCGGGGGGACCGGGGAGCTGTTTTTT.

The rearrangement joins TRBV30 to TRBJ2-3, with D possibly matching TRBD1 (6 bases). CDR1 is GTSNPN, CDR2 SVGIG, per germline (reference sequence). The CDR3 runs to 14 residues. V lost 4 bases, J lost 3 bases, and 14 bases lay in between. As DNA, the CDR3 is TGTGCCTGGATCGACAGGAGAGGTACAGATACGCAGTATTTT. Translation: CAWIDRRGTDTQYF. The full variable domain, in which reference TRBV30 and TRBJ2-3 provide the parts outside the CDR3, is SQTIHQWPATLVQPVGSPLSLECTVEGTSNPNLYWYRQAAGRGLQLLFYSVGIGQISSEVPQNLSASRPQDRQFILSSKKLLLSDSGFYLCAWIDRRGTDTQYFGPGTRLTVL.

V usage is TRBV6-1 and J usage is TRBJ2-7, with 12 positions matching TRBD2. V trimming: 3 bases; J trimming: 5 bases; junction bases outside the gene matches: 8. Germline-derived CDR1 and CDR2 are MNHNS and SASEGT. The CDR3 spans 16 residues. DNA of the CDR3: TGTGCCAGCAGTGAGCCTAGCGGGAGGGCCTACCACGAGCAGTACTTC. As protein: CASSEPSGRAYHEQYF.

The J gene is TRBJ1-2, the V gene TRBV10-3, with D uncertain. The CDR3 totals 12 residues. The V gene's germline CDR1 is ENHRY and CDR2 SYGVKD. V dropped 6 bases and J dropped 8 bases, with 13 bases sitting between them. CDR3: CAIRREGIGYTF. CDR3 nucleotides: TGTGCCATCAGGCGGGAAGGGATCGGCTACACCTTC.

A few counts support this clone. The chain uses TRBV6-6 and TRBJ1-2; D is unresolved. Germline V CDR1 and CDR2: MNHNY, SVGAGI (reference sequence). The CDR3 is made up of 13 amino acids. Trimming removed 0 bases from V and 8 bases from J, with 10 bases in between. CDR3 residues: CASSYSKSAGYTF. In nucleotides, the CDR3 is TGTGCCAGCAGTTACTCGAAAAGCGCAGGCTACACCTTC.

This chain connects TRBV15 to TRBJ2-5; no firm D call. CDR1 and CDR2 (germline): LNHNV, YYDKDF (reference sequence). CDR3 length: 13 residues. The V and J ends lost 0 bases and 3 bases respectively, with 5 bases between them. Written as DNA, the CDR3 is TGTGCCACCAGCAGAGACCCGGAAGAGACCCAGTACTTC. Residues: CATSRDPEETQYF.

This chain uses TRBV18 with TRBJ2-5, with 7 bases that match TRBD2. Germline values: CDR1 KGHSH, CDR2 LQKENI. This CDR3 contains 16 residues. Trimming at V came to 2 bases and at J to 3 bases, leaving 9 bases not matched to a gene. This CDR3 reads CASSPSRSRGEETQYF. DNA for the CDR3: TGTGCCAGCTCACCAAGTAGGAGTCGGGGGGAAGAGACCCAGTACTTC.

V is TRBV5-1 and J is TRBJ2-6; D might be TRBD1 (5 bases). Per germline, CDR1 SGHRS and CDR2 YFSETQ. The CDR3 totals 16 residues. V was pared by 2 bases and J by 0 bases, with 9 bases between. The CDR3, as DNA: TGCGCCAGCAGCTTACCCCAGGGCTCTGGGGCCAACGTCCTGACTTTC. It codes for CASSLPQGSGANVLTF.

The CDR3 nucleotides are TGTGCCAGCTCCAAAAGGGGCGCAGCTAATGAAAAACTGTTTTTT. It translates to CASSKRGAANEKLFF. The rearrangement joins TRBV6-5 to TRBJ1-4, with D possibly matching TRBD1 (5 bases). CDR1 MNHEY and CDR2 SVGAGI come from the germline V gene. The CDR3 runs 15 residues. The V end was cut by 8 bases, the J end by 3 bases, with 16 bases between.

The rearrangement joins TRBV25-1 to TRBJ1-2, with D unresolved. Germline V lookup: CDR1 MGHDK, CDR2 SYGVNS. This CDR3 contains 16 residues. The V end was cut by 1 base, the J end by 2 bases, with 14 bases between. DNA of the CDR3: TGTGCCAGCAGTGAATGGAAGGTCGGGAACAACTATGGCTACACCTTC. It is translated as CASSEWKVGNNYGYTF.

The chain carries TRBV6-5 and TRBJ1-5, with 9 bases matching TRBD1. Germline V gene data show CDR1 as MNHEY and CDR2 as SVGAGI. Losses at the gene ends were 5 bases for V and 2 bases for J; bases not matched to a gene: 4. This CDR3 contains 15 residues. DNA of the CDR3: TGTGCCAGCAGTGCGGACAGGGGAGGCAATCAGCCCCAGCATTTT. This encodes CASSADRGGNQPQHF.

The sample holds a few counts of this clone. This rearrangement joins TRBV2 to TRBJ2-7; 9 nucleotides agree with TRBD1. V lost 4 bases to trimming and J lost 6 bases; unmatched junction nucleotides: 7. The CDR3 spans 14 residues. Germline-derived CDR1 and CDR2 are SNHLY and FYNNEI. DNA of the CDR3: TGTGCCAGCAGTGGGACAGGGGAGAAGGGCGAGCAGTACTTC. It specifies CASSGTGEKGEQYF.

The chain carries TRBV19 and TRBJ1-5, with D hard to call. CDR1 is LNHDA, CDR2 SQIVND, per germline (reference sequence). This CDR3 region has 15 residues. V shed 7 bases and J shed 2 bases, with 15 bases lying between them. Here the CDR3 DNA reads TGTGCCAGTACGTCGACCCTAAGAGGCAATCAGCCCCAGCATTTT. Amino acid sequence: CASTSTLRGNQPQHF.

The chain employs TRBV15 and TRBJ1-4, with a weak D call TRBD1 (6 bases). The CDR3 sequence is 15 residues long. V gave up 5 bases and J gave up 6 bases, with 16 bases separating them. In germline, CDR1 is LNHNV, CDR2 YYDKDF (reference sequence). Here the CDR3 DNA reads TGTGCCACCAGCTTCGGTAACAGGGAGGATGAAAAACTGTTTTTT. Translating gives CATSFGNREDEKLFF.

This clone was seen once. This rearrangement joins TRBV9 to TRBJ1-3, with D unclear. Trimming took off 4 bases at V and 0 bases at J, with 14 bases between the two ends. This CDR3 region has 16 residues. Germline V gene data show CDR1 as SGDLS and CDR2 as YYNGEE. CDR3 sequence (DNA): TGTGCCAGCAGCCCGAGACAAGCTTACTCTGGAAACACCATATATTTT. It is translated as CASSPRQAYSGNTIYF.

The chain links TRBV25-1 to TRBJ2-3, with 9 positions matching TRBD2. CDR1 and CDR2 (germline): MGHDK, SYGVNS. There are 14 residues in the CDR3. V gave up 6 bases and J gave up 4 bases; unmatched junction bases: 5. CDR3 in amino acids: CASRNSGSSDTQYF. The CDR3 region has the DNA TGTGCCAGCAGGAATAGCGGGAGTTCAGATACGCAGTATTTT.

The rearrangement uses TRBV7-2 and TRBJ1-1, with D hard to call. Trimming removed 2 bases at V and 8 bases at J, with 18 bases between. The CDR3 is made up of 15 amino acids. CDR1 SGHTA and CDR2 FQGNSA come from the germline V gene. DNA of the CDR3: TGTGCCAGCAGCTTAACCGCCTCAGGTACGGGGGAAGCTTTCTTT. Protein sequence: CASSLTASGTGEAFF.

This clone has just a few counts. This sample includes further DNA sequences coding for the same CDR3. The rearrangement uses TRBV7-2 and TRBJ2-1, with 15 bases that match TRBD2. Trimming took 3 bases from V and 10 from J; bases not matched to a gene: 1. From germline, CDR1 is SGHTA and CDR2 FQGNSA. The CDR3 length is 14 residues. CDR3 nucleotides: TGTGCCAGCAGCTTTGGACTAGCGGGAGGGGAGCAGTTCTTC. Residues: CASSFGLAGGEQFF.

The chain links TRBV2 to TRBJ2-5; D is undetermined. This CDR3 comprises 11 residues. The V and J ends lost 4 bases and 2 bases respectively, with 2 bases between them. CDR1 is SNHLY and CDR2 is FYNNEI in the germline V gene. The CDR3, as DNA: TGTGCCAGCAGTGTACAAGAGACCCAGTACTTC. Amino acids: CASSVQETQYF.